This T cell receptor (beta chain) comes out of a study of cytomegalovirus exposure and HLA in healthy donors. Points on this clone: Its specificity is not known.

Study-level findings and limits: Most TCR sequences were seen very rarely across donors, but some public TCRs occurred in many. According to a later analysis, TCR clusters from the first cohort tended to co-occur in the 120 or so validation repertoires. In vitro work confirmed that a few CMV-associated chains recognize CMV antigens. The authors enumerated over 150 TCR beta chains as linked to cytomegalovirus.

The table came from immunoSEQ multiplex PCR; TCRdb's copy has only in-frame clones and leaves some out. This table holds hundreds of thousands of clones, 90% found once. The V gene's germline CDR1 is LGHNA and CDR2 YNFKEQ. Trimming shortened V by 2 bases and J by 6 bases, and 14 bases separated the two germline ends. The CDR3 runs to 15 residues. Sequenced: PBMCs. The TCR sequence derives from a woman in her twenties or thirties in good health and CMV-seronegative. This chain uses TRBV4-2 with TRBJ2-1, with D perhaps matching TRBD2 (6 bases). The CDR3 coding sequence is TGTGCCAGCAGCCAATCGACGGCGGGACGCAATGAGCAGTTCTTC. This gives the protein CASSQSTAGRNEQFF.